The 18 T cell receptor beta chains reported below all come from one sample, sequenced in a study of blood T cell repertoires in COVID-19. Profiling relied on immunoSEQ multiplex PCR, and the TCRdb table lists in-frame clones only, not all of them. The table shows about 82,000 clones, with 80% occurring only once. Sequenced input: peripheral blood. These receptor sequences come from a woman between 40 and 50 years old with active or convalescent COVID-19.

The CDR3 sequence: CAISGDSAAYQETQYF. CDR3 sequence (DNA): TGTGCCATCAGCGGCGACTCCGCGGCCTACCAAGAGACCCAGTACTTC. The rearrangement joins TRBV10-3 to TRBJ2-5; D remains ambiguous. This CDR3 region has 16 residues. The V gene lost 6 bases and the J gene lost 0 bases, with 17 bases spanning the gap. CDR1 is ENHRY, CDR2 SYGVKD, per germline.

The J gene is TRBJ1-5, the V gene TRBV7-2, with D unresolved. V dropped 3 bases and J dropped 7 bases, with 13 bases sitting between them. Germline CDR1 SGHTA, CDR2 FQGNSA. The CDR3 runs to 14 residues. The CDR3 spells CASSFKGSGQPQHF. The CDR3 DNA is TGTGCCAGCAGCTTTAAGGGCAGCGGACAGCCCCAGCATTTT.

The chain couples TRBV11-3 to TRBJ2-7; maybe TRBD2 (6 bases). Germline values: CDR1 SGHNT, CDR2 YENEEA. The CDR3 has 16 amino acids. V gave up 4 bases and J gave up 3 bases, with 19 bases separating them. The CDR3 spells CASSSLGRDGSYEQYF. The CDR3 nucleotides read TGTGCCAGCAGCTCGCTAGGGCGGGATGGAAGCTACGAGCAGTACTTC.

This clone was detected once. A much bigger clone sits one base away, suggesting this may be a read error. The chain employs TRBV5-5 and TRBJ1-5, with 7 bases fitting TRBD1. The germline V gene encodes CDR1 SGHKS and CDR2 YYEKEE (reference sequence). CDR3 length equals 15 residues. CDR3 residues: CVSSRTGHSNQPQHF. The CDR3 DNA reads TGTGTCAGCAGCAGGACAGGCCATAGCAATCAGCCCCAGCATTTT.

The V call is TRBV10-3, the J call TRBJ1-2, with D maybe TRBD1 (5 bases). V shed 7 bases and J shed 5 bases, with 14 bases lying between them. Germline V lookup: CDR1 ENHRY, CDR2 SYGVKD. This CDR3 has 13 residues. The DNA for the CDR3 is TGTGCCATCACAACGGCGGGACGTTATGGCTACACCTTC. Protein product: CAITTAGRYGYTF.

The chain recombines TRBV27 with TRBJ1-2; possibly TRBD1 for D (6 bases). With 5 bases removed from V and 9 bases from J, the gap between germline ends came to 22 bases. The CDR3 is 15 amino acids. Germline values: CDR1 MNHEY, CDR2 SMNVEV (reference sequence). The CDR3 DNA sequence: TGTGCCAGCAGTCCAGGGGACGGCCGCGGCCTACGCTACACCTTC. Its protein product is CASSPGDGRGLRYTF.

V is TRBV6-5 and J is TRBJ1-5; perhaps TRBD1 as D (6 bases). Per the germline V gene, CDR1 is MNHEY and CDR2 is SVGAGI. The V gene lost 8 bases and the J gene lost 2 bases, with 16 bases spanning the gap. The CDR3 is 15 residues long. CDR3 sequence reads: CASGKTGVGNQPQHF. The CDR3 nucleotides read TGTGCCAGCGGAAAGACAGGAGTGGGCAATCAGCCCCAGCATTTT.

The rearrangement uses TRBV7-8 and TRBJ1-5, with D tentatively TRBD1 (5 bases). The V end was cut by 6 bases, the J end by 7 bases, with 16 bases between. Germline CDR1 and CDR2: SGHVS and FQNEAQ. There are 14 residues in the CDR3. The CDR3 DNA is TGTGCCAGCAGTCCTGAAGGGGTAAACCAGCCCCAGCATTTT. Amino acids: CASSPEGVNQPQHF.

This clone was counted a single time. The same CDR3 is also encoded by other DNA sequences in this sample. The chain couples TRBV6-5 to TRBJ1-6, with 7 bases aligning to TRBD1. Per the germline V gene, CDR1 is MNHEY and CDR2 is SVGAGI. The CDR3 spans 14 residues. The ends lost 6 bases at V and 9 bases at J; junction bases unmatched: 8. The CDR3 sequence: CASRTRDRSSPLHF. As DNA, the CDR3 is TGTGCCAGCAGGACCCGGGACAGATCTTCACCCCTCCACTTT.

The V and J genes are TRBV5-3 and TRBJ1-5; tentative D call: TRBD1 (5 bases). TRBV5-3 is reported as an ORF; its role is uncertain. There are 18 residues in the CDR3. V lost 3 bases and J 1 base, leaving 20 bases between the germline ends. The DNA of the CDR3 is TGTGCCAGAAGCTCCCCAAGGGGCTGTGGGGTAAGCAATCAGCCCCAGCATTTT. Translating it yields CARSSPRGCGVSNQPQHF.

The chain combines TRBV18 with TRBJ1-2, with D possibly matching TRBD1 (5 bases). Looked up from germline, CDR1 is KGHSH and CDR2 is LQKENI. The CDR3 length is 14 residues. Trimming stripped 6 bases from V and 2 bases from J, with 13 bases between. The CDR3 bases are TGTGCCAGCTCCCTGCAGGGTACCAACTATGGCTACACCTTC. Protein: CASSLQGTNYGYTF.

This chain uses TRBV7-9 with TRBJ2-1; 10 positions match TRBD2. This CDR3 comprises 14 residues. From germline, CDR1 is SEHNR and CDR2 FQNEAQ (reference sequence). After removal of 7 bases from V and 6 bases from J, the junction contained 6 bases not matched to a gene. CDR3 in DNA: TGTGCCAGCACCATTCGGACTAGCGGCAATGAGCAGTTCTTC. Its protein is CASTIRTSGNEQFF.

J is TRBJ2-3 and V is TRBV18; D ambiguous. V lost 3 bases and J lost 3, with 16 bases in between. Germline CDR1 KGHSH, CDR2 LQKENI. This CDR3 contains 16 residues. CDR3 DNA sequence: TGTGCCAGCTCACCCACCTCGCCTACGAGGACAGATACGCAGTATTTT. Its translation is CASSPTSPTRTDTQYF.

The table lists this clone with a count of one. This chain connects TRBV9 to TRBJ2-3, with TRBD2 matching over 10 bases. The V and J ends lost 2 bases and 2 bases, in that order; junction bases with no gene match: 5. Germline V CDR1 and CDR2: SGDLS, YYNGEE. This CDR3 region has 16 residues. CDR3 sequence reads: CASSVIAGGTTDTQYF. DNA for the CDR3: TGTGCCAGCAGCGTTATAGCGGGAGGCACCACAGATACGCAGTATTTT.

CDR3 nucleotide sequence: TGTGCCAGTTCAGCGGGAGCCACCGGGGAGCTGTTTTTT. Translated, it gives CASSAGATGELFF. The rearrangement uses TRBV12-3 or TRBV12-4 and TRBJ2-2, with 8 bases aligning to TRBD2. The CDR3 has 13 amino acids. V lost 9 bases, J lost 4 bases, and 4 bases stayed unmatched.

The chain uses TRBV24-1 and TRBJ2-2; 7 bases line up with TRBD2. J lost 4 bases, V lost 10 bases, and 8 bases had no gene match. The CDR3 runs 14 residues. From germline, CDR1 is KGHDR and CDR2 SFDVKD. The CDR3 DNA follows: TGTGCCACTGCGTCGGGGGGTACCACCGGGGAGCTGTTTTTT. Translating it yields CATASGGTTGELFF.

The chain joins TRBV15 to TRBJ1-2; possible D gene TRBD1, 6 bases. Germline V gene data show CDR1 as LNHNV and CDR2 as YYDKDF (reference sequence). This CDR3 has 14 residues. The V end lost 1 base, the J end lost 7 bases, and 13 bases lay between the germline ends. This CDR3 is CATSRGQDFRGYTF. The CDR3 coding sequence is TGTGCCACCAGCAGAGGACAGGACTTCCGTGGCTACACCTTC.

V is TRBV5-5 and J is TRBJ2-3; 12 nucleotides agree with TRBD1. V lost 5 bases to trimming and J lost 2 bases; unmatched junction nucleotides: 9. This CDR3 contains 17 residues. Looked up from germline, CDR1 is SGHKS and CDR2 is YYEKEE (reference sequence). CDR3 DNA sequence: TGTGCCAGCAGTTCCGGGACAGGGGGCGCACACACAGATACGCAGTATTTT. It translates to CASSSGTGGAHTDTQYF.